This T cell receptor beta chain is from a study of blood T cell repertoires in COVID-19 (TCRdb year 2020). Background for the entire study: Collaborator samples came from the United States, Italy and Spain and covered acute and convalescent phases of COVID-19. Subjects who had been exposed to COVID-19, were actively infected with it, or had recovered from it provided the deeply sampled blood TCRbeta repertoires that made up the dataset. Samples were obtained from the ongoing ImmuneRACE study (first 160 participants) and from over a thousand subjects provided by 6 global collaborators. Where available, HLA class I and class II types were taken from metadata supplied by the sample provider and were not determined by assay-based typing. The repertoires were released in a freely available public database intended as a resource for research on the immune response to SARS-CoV-2. The material from the prospective study consisted of cDNA or gDNA derived from T cells, B-cell-depleted T cells, or PBMCs. Nearly every sample came with metadata listing a de-identified subject ID, COVID-19 status, age in years and sex. Here is what the overall study found, with its caveats: Clinical and demographic metadata were provided uncurated, with the amount varying by source and participant.

A remark on this clone: It has no known antigen specificity. It has no much larger one-base neighbor in the sample; base qualities were not kept.

The collaborating institutions used their own protocols to collect whole blood in K2EDTA tubes. For TCRbeta analysis, collaborators shipped samples in one of three forms: frozen whole blood, isolated PBMCs, or DNA extracted from either of those sample types. The immunoSEQ Assay, a bias-controlled multiplex PCR, was used to amplify TCRbeta CDR3 regions from genomic DNA. Turning to the authors' computational methods: Nucleated cell counts per sample were estimated from amplification of reference gene primers within the assay. To quantify the absolute abundance of each unique TCRbeta CDR3 rearrangement, sequence reads were collapsed and filtered. For each sample, productive Simpson clonality was calculated by taking the square root of Simpson's diversity index across productive rearrangements. TCRdb obtained this table from immuneACCESS and retained in-frame rearrangements with V and J assigned. These tables miss some clones; where compared with another copy, unresolved V genes account for less than half of the shortfall, and the remainder is unexplained. That table furnishes V, J and clone size, whereas the DNA furnished D and trimming. The sample table records 100,000 to 150,000 clones; around 74% of these occur just once. Jointly, the top ten make up roughly 5% of the sample.

The CDR3, from cysteine to phenylalanine, totals 11 residues. The kept DNA is CDR3 alone, 33 bases in frame from the first base. Sequences SGHAT (CDR1) and FQNNGV (CDR2) are obtained from the germline V gene. Between the V and J ends, shortened by 4 bases and 6 bases respectively, the junction contains 6 bases. Rearrangement joined TRBV11-2 to TRBJ1-1; the D segment cannot be called with confidence. Sequencing input: peripheral blood. The TCR originated in a man aged 55 to 70 with acute or convalescent COVID-19. The CDR3 protein: CASSSFSEAFF. Read as DNA, the sequence is TGTGCCAGCAGCTCCTTTTCTGAAGCTTTCTTT.